This is a list of T cell receptor beta chains from one sample in a study of T cell responses to AZD1222 COVID-19 vaccine. The method was immunoSEQ multiplex PCR; TCRdb's version includes in-frame clones alone and lacks a portion of them. The repertoire consists of around 160,000 clones, with 90% to 95% occurring once and the leading ten covering approximately 4.6%. The material was peripheral blood, obtained 28 days after the second AZD1222 dose. The origin of the receptors is an adult who received the AZD1222 COVID-19 vaccine. CDR3s include the opening cysteine and the closing phenylalanine or tryptophan. D genes are given only for firm matches. Only part of the rows carry a size: once, few, many, or a class if the clone is expanded.

V	D	J	size	DNA	CDR3
TRBV14	NA	TRBJ2-7	medium-sized	TGTGCCAGCAGCCAGGGGTCCCTCGGCGGGCCTGATGAGCAGTACTTC	CASSQGSLGGPDEQYF
TRBV4-2	TRBD2	TRBJ2-7	NA	TGTGCCAGCAGCCTGGGCGGGACTAGCGGCTCCTACGAGCAGTACTTC	CASSLGGTSGSYEQYF
TRBV6-2/TRBV6-3	TRBD2	TRBJ2-7	NA	TGTGCCAGCAGTTATCCCCTAGCGGGAGGGATGTACGAGCAGTACTTC	CASSYPLAGGMYEQYF
TRBV6-5	NA	TRBJ2-2	NA	TGTGCCAGCAGGACCGGGCGGACCGGGGAGCTGTTTTTT	CASRTGRTGELFF
TRBV28	NA	TRBJ1-5	NA	TGTGCCAGCAGTTCCAGGGGAGGGGTGGGCCAGCCCCAGCATTTT	CASSSRGGVGQPQHF
TRBV7-2	NA	TRBJ1-5	NA	TGTGCCAGCAGTAACGGGTATCAGCCCCAGCATTTT	CASSNGYQPQHF
TRBV6-5	NA	TRBJ2-1	NA	TGTGCCAGCAGGAGCTCCTACAATGAGCAGTTCTTC	CASRSSYNEQFF
TRBV28	NA	TRBJ2-1	NA	TGTGCCAGCGCCCCCGGTCGAGAGCAGTTCTTC	CASAPGREQFF
TRBV2	NA	TRBJ1-5	NA	TGTGCCAGCAGTGCAGGATCCAGGTACTACAATCAGCCCCAGCATTTT	CASSAGSRYYNQPQHF
TRBV28	TRBD1	TRBJ1-2	once	TGTGCCAGCAGTTTAAGTCCCACGACAGGGGGTGGGTATGGCTACACCTTC	CASSLSPTTGGGYGYTF